These 16 T cell receptor beta chains were sequenced from one sample in a study of cytomegalovirus exposure and HLA in healthy donors (dated by TCRdb to about 2017). Libraries came from the immunoSEQ multiplex PCR assay. The multiplex PCR relied on a mix of 60 forward primers for TCR Vbeta segments and 13 reverse primers for TCR Jbeta segments. This immuneACCESS table, as held by TCRdb, lists in-frame sequences with V and J called but not all clones. Of the missing ones, under half trace to an unresolved V gene in checked studies; the others have no known cause. The sample data list about 140,000 clones, and around 80% of these were observed just once. The ten top clones hold 3.3% of the sample. The sequencing input was PBMCs. The receptors shown here come from a man aged 35 to 55 in good health and CMV-seronegative.

This clone was detected a few times. The gene calls are TRBV7-2 and TRBJ2-1; no reliable D call. V gave up 1 base and J gave up 1 base, with 11 bases separating them. Per the germline V gene, CDR1 is SGHTA and CDR2 is FQGNSA. CDR3 length: 16 amino acids. The CDR3 DNA sequence: TGTGCCAGCAGCTTAGTCGCAGGTTCTTCCTACAATGAGCAGTTCTTC. It yields the protein CASSLVAGSSYNEQFF.

The chain recombines TRBV7-8 with TRBJ2-7; 7 nucleotides agree with TRBD1. J gave up 0 bases and V 1 base, and 3 bases lay outside the gene matches. The CDR3 consists of 15 residues. Germline V CDR1 and CDR2: SGHVS, FQNEAQ. The CDR3 loop is CASSLVRDSSYEQYF. CDR3 bases: TGTGCCAGCAGCTTAGTCCGGGACAGCTCCTACGAGCAGTACTTC.

Concerning this clone itself: Other nucleotide sequences from this sample produce the same CDR3. The rearrangement joins TRBV5-5 to TRBJ1-4; 8 nucleotides agree with TRBD1. Germline-derived CDR1 and CDR2 are SGHKS and YYEKEE (reference sequence). V lost 2 bases to trimming and J lost 6 bases; unmatched junction nucleotides: 3. The CDR3 covers 14 residues. The CDR3 DNA is TGTGCCAGCAGCTTAGGACAGGGAGATGAAAAACTGTTTTTT. Translated, it gives CASSLGQGDEKLFF.

The rearrangement links TRBV5-1 to TRBJ1-2, with D hard to call. Germline CDR1 reads SGHRS; CDR2 reads YFSETQ. The CDR3 covers 17 residues. Trimming stripped 4 bases from V and 2 bases from J, with 21 bases between. The CDR3 bases are TGCGCCAGCAGCATACACGTGGGTAGACAAGACAACTATGGCTACACCTTC. The encoded protein is CASSIHVGRQDNYGYTF.

This clone was seen only a few times. V usage is TRBV10-3 and J usage is TRBJ2-7, with TRBD1 matching 10 bases. Germline trimming cut 5 bases from V and 2 bases from J; bases unmatched to any gene: 3. CDR3 length equals 14 residues. CDR1 and CDR2 (germline): ENHRY, SYGVKD. The chain's CDR3 is CAISQGQGTYEQYF. The CDR3, as DNA: TGTGCCATCAGTCAGGGACAGGGGACCTACGAGCAGTACTTC.

Points on this clone: The junction and the germline gene differ at one end; a read error may be behind it. CDR3 sequence: CASTSTGVAYGQYF. CDR3 nucleotide sequence: TGTGCCAGCACCTCGACAGGGGTTGCGTACGGGCAGTACTTC. The rearrangement uses TRBV6-1 and TRBJ2-7; 8 positions match TRBD1. This CDR3 contains 14 residues. In germline, CDR1 is MNHNS, CDR2 SASEGT.

With respect to this clone: The junction departs from the called germline gene at one end, perhaps through a read error. Within the sample, other DNA sequences also encode this same CDR3. The chain uses TRBV11-2 and TRBJ2-2; 10 bases line up with TRBD1. The germline V gene has CDR1 SGHAT and CDR2 FQNNGV. The CDR3 consists of 15 residues. CDR3 protein: CASSLQGQGFGELFF. The DNA of the CDR3 is TGTGCCAGCAGCCTTCAGGGACAGGGGTTCGGGGAGTTGTTTTTT.

This clone has only a few counts. CDR3 sequence: CASSSGILAGEQFF. CDR3 nucleotides: TGCGCCAGCAGCTCGGGAATACTAGCGGGTGAGCAGTTCTTC. This chain connects TRBV5-1 to TRBJ2-1; 9 bases are a match to TRBD2. There are 14 residues in the CDR3. J lost 9 bases, V lost 3 bases, and 7 bases had no gene match. The germline CDR1 and CDR2 sequences are SGHRS and YFSETQ.

In nucleotides, the CDR3 is TGTGCCAGCGGGACAGACTCTGGCTACACCTTC. It codes for CASGTDSGYTF. V is TRBV7-9 and J is TRBJ1-2, with 7 bases matching TRBD1. With 8 bases clipped from V and 7 bases from J, the junction kept 4 bases outside the gene matches. CDR3 length: 11 residues. Per the germline V gene, CDR1 is SEHNR and CDR2 is FQNEAQ (reference sequence).

This chain uses TRBV20-1 with TRBJ1-2; D is ambiguous. Germline CDR1 DFQATT, CDR2 SNEGSKA (reference sequence). The CDR3 is 11 residues long. V dropped 2 bases and J dropped 6 bases, with 7 bases sitting between them. CDR3: CSARLSDGYTF. CDR3 sequence (DNA): TGCAGTGCTAGATTGTCGGATGGCTACACCTTC.

The V call is TRBV2, the J call TRBJ2-3, with TRBD1 identical over 7 bases. This CDR3 contains 13 residues. J lost 2 bases, V lost 8 bases, and 4 bases had no gene match. Per germline, CDR1 SNHLY and CDR2 FYNNEI. The CDR3 spells CASLRGLTDTQYF. The CDR3 DNA follows: TGTGCCAGCCTAAGGGGGCTCACAGATACGCAGTATTTT.

V and J are TRBV28 and TRBJ2-5; TRBD2 matches 14 bases. The V gene end was trimmed by 9 bases and the J gene end by 5 bases; junction bases not matched to a gene: 14. The CDR3 runs to 17 residues. Germline V gene data show CDR1 as MDHEN and CDR2 as SYDVKM. As DNA, the CDR3 is TGTGCCAGTGATACGGAGAGACTAGCGGGGGGGCGGGAGACCCAGTACTTC. This translates into CASDTERLAGGRETQYF.

The rearrangement links TRBV7-9 to TRBJ1-5, with TRBD1 identical over 7 bases. Germline assignment: CDR1 SEHNR and CDR2 FQNEAQ (reference sequence). V shed 3 bases and J 3 bases; nucleotides not matched to a gene: 2. The CDR3 has 14 amino acids. The CDR3 DNA reads TGTGCCAGCAGCTTGACAGGGATCAATCAGCCCCAGCATTTT. Its protein product is CASSLTGINQPQHF.

This chain joins TRBV11-1 and TRBJ1-1; the D gene is possibly TRBD1 (5 bases). CDR1 is SGHAT and CDR2 is FQDESV in the germline V gene (reference sequence). Trimming pared 1 base from V and 0 bases from J, leaving 21 bases between. This CDR3 has 19 amino acids. The DNA for the CDR3 is TGTGCCAGCAGCTTAGGGTCATCAGGGTTGCCAGGGATGAACACTGAAGCTTTCTTT. Amino acid sequence: CASSLGSSGLPGMNTEAFF.

The CDR3 protein is CASSAQRGLYNEQFF. DNA of the CDR3: TGTGCCAGCAGTGCCCAGCGGGGGTTATACAATGAGCAGTTCTTC. V usage is TRBV2 and J usage is TRBJ2-1; 8 bases are a match to TRBD2. V shed 4 bases, J shed 4 bases, and the junction held 6 bases outside the gene matches. CDR3 length: 15 residues. The germline V gene has CDR1 SNHLY and CDR2 FYNNEI.

In this sample, this clone turned up a few times. This chain joins TRBV6-6 and TRBJ1-4; D remains ambiguous. With 4 bases removed from V and 5 bases from J, the gap between germline ends came to 8 bases. Germline CDR1 and CDR2: MNHNY and SVGAGI (reference sequence). This CDR3 comprises 13 residues. The CDR3 is CASSSRVNEKLFF. The CDR3, as DNA: TGTGCCAGCAGTTCCCGGGTCAATGAAAAACTGTTTTTT.